These T cell receptor beta chains were read from a single sample in a study of CD8+CD57+ T cells in acquired aplastic anemia. TCRdb itself ran the reads through MiXCR, one entry per CDR3 protein. The sample consists of hundreds of thousands of distinct CDR3 sequences, around 33% of them appearing once. Sequencing was performed on sorted CD4+, CD8+, or CD8+CD57+ T cells (not recorded which) from PBMCs. Receptor source: a human donor with aplastic anemia. Each CDR3 is given with its conserved first and last residue. Each record gives: clone size, J gene, D gene, V gene, CDR3 DNA, CDR3 protein. The D gene is left open where the match is weak. Where a row states a size, it is once, few, many or the class of an expanded clone; other rows omit it.

many	TRBJ1-1	-	TRBV19	TGTGCCAGTAGTACTAGGACATCAGCAGCTTTCTTT	CASSTRTSAAFF
-	TRBJ2-3	TRBD2	TRBV27	TGTGCCAGCAGTCCCCCGAATAGCGGGGGCCTCATGGATACGCAGTATTTT	CASSPPNSGGLMDTQYF
-	TRBJ2-3	-	TRBV13	TGTGCCAGCATGGGGGGCGGAGCGGCGGATACGCAGTATTTT	CASMGGGAADTQYF
many	TRBJ1-2	-	TRBV2	TGTGCCAGCAGTGACGCAGCCGTTGGCTATGGCTACACCTTC	CASSDAAVGYGYTF
many	TRBJ1-6	TRBD1	TRBV7-6	TGTGCCAGCAGCGTAGGACAGGGACTGAGCTCCTATAATTCACCCCTCCACTTT	CASSVGQGLSSYNSPLHF
-	TRBJ2-7	TRBD2	TRBV10-1	TGCGCCAGCAGCGTAGCGGGGCTCTCCTACGAGCAGTACTTC	CASSVAGLSYEQYF
many	TRBJ1-2	-	TRBV7-2	TGTGCCAGCAGCTTAGCCACAGACTATGGCTACACCTTC	CASSLATDYGYTF
many	TRBJ2-7	-	TRBV10-2	TGCGCCAGCAGTGAGGACAGGCTCTACGAGCAGTACTTC	CASSEDRLYEQYF
many	TRBJ1-2	TRBD1	TRBV15	TGTGCCACCAGCCGGACAGGGGGCTTGAGGGTTGGCTACACCTTC	CATSRTGGLRVGYTF
few	TRBJ2-3	-	TRBV20-1	TGCAGTGCTAGTGGCCCGACTAGAACAACAGATACGCAGTATTTT	CSASGPTRTTDTQYF
-	TRBJ1-2	TRBD1	TRBV29-1	TGCAGCGTGGTGGTACGGGACAGATCATACTATGGCTACACCTTC	CSVVVRDRSYYGYTF
-	TRBJ2-6	-	TRBV12-3/TRBV12-4	TGTGCCAGCAGTTCCGGACGGAGACTCTCTGGGGCCAACGTCCTGACTTTC	CASSSGRRLSGANVLTF
once	TRBJ1-6	-	TRBV20-1	TGCAGTGATTTCGCAGGTGGAGCCTTCAGCTCCTATAATTCACCCCTCCACTTT	CSDFAGGAFSSYNSPLHF
many	TRBJ1-1	-	TRBV29-1	TGCAGCGCCTCACCTCGTCAAGAAGCTTTCTTT	CSASPRQEAFF
-	TRBJ2-5	-	TRBV25-1	TGTGCCAGCAGTGAATCGGTGGGGAACAACCAGCCCCAGTACTTC	CASSESVGNNQPQYF
-	TRBJ2-7	-	TRBV25-1	TGTGCCAGAAGCCTCCGAGGACGGAACCTTAACTACGAGCAGTACTTC	CARSLRGRNLNYEQYF
many	TRBJ1-1	TRBD1	TRBV19	TGTGCCAGTAGTATAGCAGGGGGTAACACTGAAGCTTTCTTT	CASSIAGGNTEAFF
many	TRBJ1-3	-	TRBV7-9	TGTGCCAGCAGCTTCGACGGAACTGGAAACACCATATATTTT	CASSFDGTGNTIYF
many	TRBJ2-7	-	TRBV9	TGTGCCAGCAGCGTAGTAAATGGTGGCGAGCAGTACTTC	CASSVVNGGEQYF
many	TRBJ1-1	-	TRBV5-1	TGCGCCAGCTACGGGGATGACACTGAAGCTTTCTTT	CASYGDDTEAFF
-	TRBJ1-6	TRBD1	TRBV24-1	TGTGCCACCAGTGATCCCGCGGACAGGGTTGTTGATTCACCCCTCCACTTT	CATSDPADRVVDSPLHF
-	TRBJ2-7	-	TRBV7-3	TGTGCCAGCAGTTACATGGTTAGCGGCGAGCAGTACTTC	CASSYMVSGEQYF
-	TRBJ2-5	-	TRBV5-5	TGTGCCAGCAGCTTGGTAGGGGGGTGGCAAGAGACCCAGTACTTC	CASSLVGGWQETQYF